These T cell receptor beta chains were read from a single sample in a study of T cell changes during pregnancy in multiple sclerosis. This table comes from immunoSEQ multiplex PCR, and its TCRdb copy is limited to in-frame clones, with some not included. The sample consists of approximately 90,000 clones, roughly 94% of them appearing once. The sample here was peripheral blood, taken in the third trimester of pregnancy. Receptors were obtained from a female donor with multiple sclerosis, enrolled in a pregnancy study. Each CDR3 is given with its conserved first and last residue. D genes are given only for firm matches. Some rows have no size entry. The others give once, few or many, or a class for an expanded clone.

v_gene	d_gene	abundance	len	j_gene	CDR3nt	CDR3aa
TRBV11-2	-	-	15	TRBJ2-2	TGTGCCAGCAGCTTTAAAGCGGCGAACACCGGGGAGCTGTTTTTT	CASSFKAANTGELFF
TRBV7-9	TRBD2	-	14	TRBJ2-7	TGTGCCAGCAGCATGACTAGCGGTACCTACGAGCAGTACTTC	CASSMTSGTYEQYF
TRBV9	TRBD1	-	14	TRBJ1-4	TGTGCCAGCAGCGTCGGACAGGGGAATGAAAAACTGTTTTTT	CASSVGQGNEKLFF
TRBV27	-	-	11	TRBJ2-1	TGTGCCAGCGCCACTAGCAATGAGCAGTTCTTC	CASATSNEQFF
TRBV7-8	-	once	16	TRBJ1-5	TGTGCCAGCAGCTTAGCAAGGCTAGGTTATGAACAGCCCCAGCATTTT	CASSLARLGYEQPQHF
TRBV7-9	-	-	13	TRBJ1-1	TGTGCCAGCAGCTTAGGCGGGCCTTTTGAAGCTTTCTTT	CASSLGGPFEAFF
TRBV5-1	TRBD2	-	15	TRBJ2-1	TGCGCCAGCAGCCCCGGGACTAGCGGGAGGTATGAGCAGTTCTTC	CASSPGTSGRYEQFF
TRBV7-9	TRBD1	-	17	TRBJ2-7	TGTGCCAGCAGCTTAATCCTCCGGGACAGGGTGCGCTACGAGCAGTACTTC	CASSLILRDRVRYEQYF
TRBV25-1	-	-	14	TRBJ2-3	TGTGCCAGCATAAGCGGTAGACTCACAGATACGCAGTATTTT	CASISGRLTDTQYF
TRBV7-9	-	-	16	TRBJ2-7	TGTGCCAGCAGCTCCCCGGAGTCCCTATTCCCCTACGAGCAGTACTTC	CASSSPESLFPYEQYF
TRBV19	-	once	15	TRBJ1-1	TGTGCCAGTGTAAACAGGGTTAGTCTGAACACTGAAGCTTTCTTT	CASVNRVSLNTEAFF
TRBV4-3	-	-	13	TRBJ2-7	TGCGCCAGCAGCCAGGCCGTTTCCTACGAGCAGTACTTC	CASSQAVSYEQYF
TRBV11-2	TRBD2	once	16	TRBJ2-5	TGTGCCAGCAGCCGCGGGACTAGCGGGAGGGGAGAGACCCAGTACTTC	CASSRGTSGRGETQYF
TRBV7-2	-	-	11	TRBJ2-1	TGTGCCAGCAGCCCGCGGAATGAGCAGTTCTTC	CASSPRNEQFF
TRBV2	-	few	10	TRBJ1-2	TGTGCCAGGCGGGACTATGGCTACACCTTC	CARRDYGYTF
TRBV21-1	-	-	16	TRBJ1-4	TGTGCCAGCAGCAACGCACGGGGGGAACCTAATGAAAAACTGTTTTTT	CASSNARGEPNEKLFF
TRBV7-9	-	-	14	TRBJ2-7	TGTGCCAGCAGCTCGCCCTCCGGGGACTACGAGCAGTACTTC	CASSSPSGDYEQYF
TRBV25-1	TRBD1	-	15	TRBJ1-3	TGTGCCAGCAGTCGTGGGACAGGATCTGGAAACACCATATATTTT	CASSRGTGSGNTIYF
TRBV5-4	TRBD2	-	16	TRBJ2-3	TGTGCCAGCAGCGAGGGACTAGCGGGAGTCGGAGATACGCAGTATTTT	CASSEGLAGVGDTQYF
TRBV11-2	TRBD2	-	16	TRBJ2-7	TGTGCCAGCAGCGTAGCCGGGACTAGCGGGGGTCACGAGCAGTACTTC	CASSVAGTSGGHEQYF
TRBV19	-	once	14	TRBJ2-2	TGTGCCAGTATCCCCCAGGGAAACACCGGGGAGCTGTTTTTT	CASIPQGNTGELFF
TRBV7-2	-	-	16	TRBJ1-4	TGTGCCAGCAGCCGACACAGCGGGACCTTAAATGAAAAACTGTTTTTT	CASSRHSGTLNEKLFF
TRBV6-1	TRBD1	-	15	TRBJ2-7	TGTGCCAGCAGTTCCGACCGGACAGGTCCCTACGAGCAGTACTTC	CASSSDRTGPYEQYF
TRBV7-9	TRBD2	once	15	TRBJ2-1	TGTGCCAGCAGCTTACTGGGCGGGAGAGGCAATGAGCAGTTCTTC	CASSLLGGRGNEQFF
TRBV27	TRBD1	-	15	TRBJ1-4	TGTGCCAGCAGGGCCTGGACAGGGCGAGGTGAAAAACTGTTTTTT	CASRAWTGRGEKLFF
TRBV15	-	-	14	TRBJ2-2	TGTGCCACCAGCAGAGATGGGGGCCCGGGTGAGGAGATTTTT	CATSRDGGPGEEIF
TRBV5-1	TRBD1	-	16	TRBJ1-2	TGCGCCAGCAGCGAGGGGGGACAGGGGGCCGGCTATGGCTACACCTTC	CASSEGGQGAGYGYTF
TRBV6-4	TRBD2	few	15	TRBJ2-2	TGTGCCAGCAGTGACTCACTAGCGGGAGCCGGGGAGCTGTTTTTT	CASSDSLAGAGELFF
TRBV27	-	-	15	TRBJ1-5	TGTGCCAGCAGTTTAAACGGGATAACGGGGCAGCCCCAGCATTTT	CASSLNGITGQPQHF
TRBV5-1	-	-	16	TRBJ2-3	TGCGCCAGCAGCTCGGAGGGAGCGGCACACACAGATACGCAGTATTTT	CASSSEGAAHTDTQYF
TRBV5-4	TRBD2	-	15	TRBJ2-5	TGTGCCAGCTCGATACCGGGACGGGGGGAAGAGACCCAGTACTTC	CASSIPGRGEETQYF
TRBV7-6	TRBD2	-	19	TRBJ2-3	TGTGCCAGCAGCTTCCGAGGAGGGGGGGTAGCGGGGAACACAGATACGCAGTATTTT	CASSFRGGGVAGNTDTQYF
TRBV5-4	TRBD1	-	15	TRBJ2-1	TGTGCCAGCAGATACACCGGGACAGGGGAGGATGAGCAGTTCTTC	CASRYTGTGEDEQFF
TRBV4-2	-	-	15	TRBJ2-7	TGTGCCAGCAGCCAAGATAAGGGGGTCTCTTACGAGCAGTACTTC	CASSQDKGVSYEQYF
TRBV6-5	TRBD2	-	15	TRBJ2-1	TGTGCCAGCAGTAAGGGACTACTACCCTACAATGAGCAGTTCTTC	CASSKGLLPYNEQFF
TRBV13	-	once	15	TRBJ2-5	TGTGCCAGCAGCTTAAAGGGAGTTAAAGGCGAGACCCAGTACTTC	CASSLKGVKGETQYF
TRBV7-2	-	-	15	TRBJ1-1	TGTGCCAGCAGCTTAGGACAGGTTCCGAACACTGAAGCTTTCTTT	CASSLGQVPNTEAFF
TRBV4-2	TRBD2	-	16	TRBJ2-1	TGTGCCAGCAGCCAAGACGCGGGAGGGCCGTACAATGAGCAGTTCTTC	CASSQDAGGPYNEQFF
TRBV5-1	-	once	13	TRBJ2-7	TGCGCCAGCAGCTTGGGCGGTAACGGCGAGCAGTACTTC	CASSLGGNGEQYF
TRBV19	TRBD2	-	16	TRBJ2-5	TGTGCCAGTAGTATAGGAGCGGGGCTATTGCGGGAGACCCAGTACTTC	CASSIGAGLLRETQYF
TRBV4-1	TRBD2	-	17	TRBJ2-7	TGCGCCAGCAGCCACTCCGAGGCTAGCGGGAAGGGCTACGAGCAGTACTTC	CASSHSEASGKGYEQYF
TRBV19	TRBD2	once	14	TRBJ2-1	TGTGCCAGTACCGCGGTTAGCGGGCGAAATGAGCAGTTCTTC	CASTAVSGRNEQFF
TRBV19	-	-	14	TRBJ1-1	TGTGCCAGTAGTATAGGGGGGGAGAACACTGAAGCTTTCTTT	CASSIGGENTEAFF
TRBV27	-	-	15	TRBJ2-7	TGTGCCAGCAGTTTAATAGGGGGACCTTTCTACGAGCAGTACTTC	CASSLIGGPFYEQYF
TRBV7-9	TRBD1	-	14	TRBJ1-2	TGTGCCAGCAGCCCAGGGGGTGGTGACTATGGCTACACCTTC	CASSPGGGDYGYTF
TRBV4-2	TRBD2	-	16	TRBJ2-7	TGTGCCAGCAGCCACCTTCGGGCTAGCGGTACCTACGAGCAGTACTTC	CASSHLRASGTYEQYF
TRBV5-1	-	-	13	TRBJ2-3	TGCGCCAGCAGCCTCACAGTTTCAGATACGCAGTATTTT	CASSLTVSDTQYF
TRBV5-8	TRBD2	-	14	TRBJ2-7	TGTGCCAGCAGCTGGACTAGCGGGAGCTACGAGCAGTACTTC	CASSWTSGSYEQYF
TRBV7-2	TRBD2	-	15	TRBJ2-1	TGTGCCAGCAGCTTTAGGGAGGGAGGGCCGACTGAGCAGTTCTTC	CASSFREGGPTEQFF
TRBV4-2	TRBD1	-	14	TRBJ1-3	TGTGCCAGCAGCCAGACAGGGTTAGGGAACACCATATATTTT	CASSQTGLGNTIYF
TRBV28	TRBD1	-	13	TRBJ2-7	TGTGCCAGCGGAACCTCCGGGACAGGGAAGCAGTACTTC	CASGTSGTGKQYF
TRBV10-3	TRBD2	-	19	TRBJ2-3	TGTGCCATCAGTGAGTCGCCTACCGGGACTAGCGATCGGGCGGATACGCAGTATTTT	CAISESPTGTSDRADTQYF
TRBV19	TRBD2	-	12	TRBJ2-1	TGTGCCAGTAACGGGGGGTACAATGAGCAGTTCTTC	CASNGGYNEQFF
TRBV19	-	-	14	TRBJ2-1	TGTGCCAGTAAGGGGGCAGGGGGACTAGGTGAGCAGTTCTTC	CASKGAGGLGEQFF
TRBV2	-	-	16	TRBJ2-1	TGTGCCAGCAGTGAAGCGTCGGGTCCTAGGAGATGGGAGCAGTTCTTC	CASSEASGPRRWEQFF
TRBV4-3	TRBD1	-	15	TRBJ1-1	TGCGCCAGCAGCCAAGATCAGGGGGCAGGCACTGAAGCTTTCTTT	CASSQDQGAGTEAFF
TRBV13	-	-	15	TRBJ2-1	TGTGCCAGCAGCGCGACTCTCTCAATCCTCAATGAGCAGTTCTTC	CASSATLSILNEQFF
TRBV2	-	-	16	TRBJ2-4	TGTGCCAGCAGCCTTAACAGGGACCTAGCCAAAAACATTCAGTACTTC	CASSLNRDLAKNIQYF
TRBV7-9	TRBD1	-	17	TRBJ1-1	TGTGCCAGCAGCTTACAGGGGGCTAAAACAGGGCCCACTGAAGCTTTCTTT	CASSLQGAKTGPTEAFF
TRBV7-9	-	-	13	TRBJ2-7	TGTGCCAGCAGCTTAGAACCGGCCTACGAGCAGTACTTC	CASSLEPAYEQYF